The entry below describes one T cell receptor (beta chain). The V segment lost 6 bases and the J segment 6 bases; nucleotides outside the gene matches: 3. The CDR3 has 13 residues. Germline V lookup: CDR1 MNHEY, CDR2 SVGAGI. The source of the sample is a study of blood T cell repertoires in COVID-19. Study context: The United States, Italy and Spain supplied acute and convalescent COVID-19 samples.

Per the authors' pipeline: Amplification of reference gene primers provided the estimated nucleated cell counts. TCRdb's copy holds only in-frame clones and misses some; the assay was immunoSEQ multiplex PCR. V and J calls and clone size are given by that table; D and trimming were obtained from the DNA. The table records nearly 55,000 clones, approximately 80% of them present only once. Sequenced: peripheral blood. This chain connects TRBV6-5 to TRBJ1-5; 9 nucleotides agree with TRBD1. The origin of this receptor is a human donor with active or convalescent COVID-19. The donor label of this sample is uncertain. CDR3 sequence: CASRETGGQPQHF. DNA of the CDR3: TGTGCCAGCAGGGAGACAGGGGGTCAGCCCCAGCATTTT.